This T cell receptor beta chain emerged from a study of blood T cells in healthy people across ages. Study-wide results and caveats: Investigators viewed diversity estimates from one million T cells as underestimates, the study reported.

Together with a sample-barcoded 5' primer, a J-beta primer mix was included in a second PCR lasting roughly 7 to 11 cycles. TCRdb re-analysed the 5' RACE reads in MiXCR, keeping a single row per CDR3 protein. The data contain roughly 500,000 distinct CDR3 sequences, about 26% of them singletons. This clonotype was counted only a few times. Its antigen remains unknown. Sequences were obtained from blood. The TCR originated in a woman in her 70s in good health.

The CDR3 spells CASRSQQSYEKLFF. The DNA for the CDR3 is TGTGCCAGTAGATCCCAACAGTCCTATGAAAAACTGTTTTTT. J is TRBJ1-4 and V is TRBV6-6; D unresolved. The V gene lost 9 bases and the J gene lost 6 bases, with 17 bases spanning the gap. Germline values: CDR1 MNHNY, CDR2 SVGAGI (reference sequence). The CDR3 has 14 amino acids.